This is a list of T cell receptor beta chains from one sample in a study of blood T cell repertoires in COVID-19. The method was immunoSEQ multiplex PCR; TCRdb's version includes in-frame clones alone and lacks a portion of them. The table has some 200,000 clones, 75% to 95% seen once; the top ten hold approximately 0.5%. Sequencing was carried out using peripheral blood. These receptors all come from a man aged 45-65 years with acute or convalescent COVID-19. Both conserved end residues are part of each CDR3. The D gene is left open where the match is weak. Not all rows give a size; the values are once, few, many and, for expanded clones, a class.

>NA|14|NA|TRBV29-1|TRBJ1-1
TGCAGCGTAGATACGGGATTCACGGGGGCTGAAGCTTTCTTT
CSVDTGFTGAEAFF
>NA|12|NA|TRBV15|TRBJ1-1
TGTGCCACCAGCAGATCATCAGAGGGAGCTTTCTTT
CATSRSSEGAFF
>few|14|NA|TRBV6-5|TRBJ1-1
TGTGCCAGCAGTTACCAAGGGGTTCTCGCTGAAGCTTTCTTT
CASSYQGVLAEAFF
>NA|15|TRBD1|TRBV6-5|TRBJ2-1
TGTGCCAGCAGCCGGGACAGGGGAAACCACAATGAGCAGTTCTTC
CASSRDRGNHNEQFF
>NA|19|TRBD1|TRBV9|TRBJ1-4
TGTGCCAGCAGCGCACGAGACGGGACAGAAGTAGCAACTAATGAAAAACTGTTTTTT
CASSARDGTEVATNEKLFF
>once|16|TRBD1|TRBV18|TRBJ1-1
TGTGCCAGCTCACCACAACGGACAGGGGCAAACACTGAAGCTTTCTTT
CASSPQRTGANTEAFF
>once|15|TRBD1|TRBV7-3|TRBJ1-6
TGTGCCAGCAGCCCTGGACAGGGAGGGAATTCACCCCTCCACTTT
CASSPGQGGNSPLHF
>once|16|TRBD2|TRBV3-1/TRBV3-2|TRBJ2-1
TGTGCCAGCAGCTCGAGCGGGACCCCATCGAAACGGGAGCAGTTCTTC
CASSSSGTPSKREQFF
>NA|13|TRBD1|TRBV24-1|TRBJ2-7
TGTGCCACAGAAGGGACAGGGTCCGACGAGCAGTACTTC
CATEGTGSDEQYF
>NA|15|NA|TRBV28|TRBJ2-2
TGTGCCAGCAGTCGACAGCGATTGAACACCGGGGAGCTGTTTTTT
CASSRQRLNTGELFF
>NA|13|TRBD2|TRBV5-1|TRBJ2-1
TGCGCCAGCAGCCAGCCGGGGAGGGGTGAGCAGTTCTTC
CASSQPGRGEQFF
>NA|16|TRBD1|TRBV7-9|TRBJ2-7
TGTGCCAGCAGCTTAGCCCAGACAGGGAACTCCTACGAGCAGTACTTC
CASSLAQTGNSYEQYF
>NA|14|NA|TRBV6-1|TRBJ1-1
TGTGCCAGCAGTGAGGACTGGGGGAACACTGAAGCTTTCTTT
CASSEDWGNTEAFF
>NA|11|NA|TRBV12-3/TRBV12-4|TRBJ2-5
TGTGCCAGCAGTATACAAGAGACCCAGTACTTC
CASSIQETQYF
>NA|15|NA|TRBV2|TRBJ2-7
TGTGCCAGCAGTGAGAGCAACCCCATCGCCGGCGAGCAGTACTTC
CASSESNPIAGEQYF
>once|12|NA|TRBV7-9|TRBJ2-1
TGTGCCAGCAGCCCCCACAACAATGAGCAGTTCTTC
CASSPHNNEQFF
>once|16|NA|TRBV10-3|TRBJ2-2
TGTGCCATCAGTGAGGGGCGGGGCCCGAACACCGGGGAGCTGTTTTTT
CAISEGRGPNTGELFF
>NA|13|NA|TRBV29-1|TRBJ1-3
TGCAGCGTTGAAGAGGCTCAAGGAAACACCATATATTTT
CSVEEAQGNTIYF
>NA|14|TRBD1|TRBV19|TRBJ2-3
TGTGCCAGTAGTATGGACAGGGTCACAGATACGCAGTATTTT
CASSMDRVTDTQYF
>NA|14|NA|TRBV13|TRBJ1-6
TGTGCCAGCAGCCAAGGACAGCCGAATTCACCCCTCCACTTT
CASSQGQPNSPLHF
>NA|13|NA|TRBV12-3/TRBV12-4|TRBJ2-5
TGTGCCAGCAGCTATAACTTCGGGGAGACCCAGTACTTC
CASSYNFGETQYF
>NA|16|TRBD2|TRBV30|TRBJ2-5
TGTGCCTGGAGCCGGACTGGCGGGGGGGCGTGGGAGACCCAGTACTTC
CAWSRTGGGAWETQYF
>NA|16|TRBD1|TRBV24-1|TRBJ1-5
TGTGCCACCAGTGATCCCCAGACAGGGGGCAATCAGCCCCAGCATTTT
CATSDPQTGGNQPQHF
>NA|15|TRBD1|TRBV15|TRBJ1-4
TGTGCCACCAGCAGAGATCAGGGGGCTGGGGAAAAACTGTTTTTT
CATSRDQGAGEKLFF
>NA|14|TRBD2|TRBV28|TRBJ2-5
TGTGCCAGCAGTTTCCAGGGGACTAGGGGGACCCAGTACTTC
CASSFQGTRGTQYF
>NA|15|TRBD1|TRBV24-1|TRBJ2-7
TGTGCCACCAGTGATTCCGACAGGGGGATCTACGAGCAGTACTTC
CATSDSDRGIYEQYF
>NA|19|TRBD1|TRBV7-9|TRBJ2-5
TGTGCCAGCAGCTTTACCGTCGGACAGGCGCGCTCCCCAATAGAGACCCAGTACTTC
CASSFTVGQARSPIETQYF
>once|15|TRBD1|TRBV27|TRBJ1-2
TGTGCCAGCAGTTTATTCTCCGGGACAGGTTATGGCTACACCTTC
CASSLFSGTGYGYTF